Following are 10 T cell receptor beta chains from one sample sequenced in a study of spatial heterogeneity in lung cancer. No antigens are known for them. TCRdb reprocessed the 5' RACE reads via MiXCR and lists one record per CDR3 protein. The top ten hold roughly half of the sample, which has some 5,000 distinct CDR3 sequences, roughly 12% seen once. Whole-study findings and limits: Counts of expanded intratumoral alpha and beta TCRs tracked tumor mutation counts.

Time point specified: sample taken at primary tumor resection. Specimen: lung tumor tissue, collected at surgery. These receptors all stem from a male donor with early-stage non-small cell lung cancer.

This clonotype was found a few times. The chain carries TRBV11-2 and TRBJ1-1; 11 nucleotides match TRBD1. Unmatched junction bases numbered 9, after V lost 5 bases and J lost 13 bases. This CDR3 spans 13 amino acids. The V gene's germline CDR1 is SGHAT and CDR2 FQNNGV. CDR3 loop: CASSAGQGAWVFF. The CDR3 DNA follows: TGTGCCAGCAGCGCTGGACAGGGGGCATGGGTTTTCTTT.

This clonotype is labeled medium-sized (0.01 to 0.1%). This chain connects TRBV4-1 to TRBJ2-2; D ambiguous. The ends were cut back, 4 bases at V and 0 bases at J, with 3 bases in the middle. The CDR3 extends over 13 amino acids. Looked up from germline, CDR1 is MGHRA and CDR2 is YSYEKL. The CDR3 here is CASSRTNTGELFF. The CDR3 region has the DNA TGCGCCAGCAGCCGAACGAACACCGGGGAGCTGTTTTTT.

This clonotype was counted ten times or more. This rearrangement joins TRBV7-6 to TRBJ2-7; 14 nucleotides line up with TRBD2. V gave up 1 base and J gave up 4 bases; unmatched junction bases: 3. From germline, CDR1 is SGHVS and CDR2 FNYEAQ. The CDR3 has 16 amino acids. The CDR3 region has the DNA TGTGCCAGCAGCTTAGGGACTAGCGGGGGGTCTTACGAGCAGTACTTC. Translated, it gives CASSLGTSGGSYEQYF. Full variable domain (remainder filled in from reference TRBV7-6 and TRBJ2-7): GAGVSQSPRYKVTKRGQDVALRCDPISGHVSLYWYRQALGQGPEFLTYFNYEAQQDKSGLPNDRFSAERPEGSISTLTIQRTEQRDSAMYRCASSLGTSGGSYEQYFGPGTRLTVT.

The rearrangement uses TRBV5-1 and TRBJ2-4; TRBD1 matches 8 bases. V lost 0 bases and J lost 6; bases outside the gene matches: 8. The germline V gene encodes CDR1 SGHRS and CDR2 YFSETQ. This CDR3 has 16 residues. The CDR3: CASSLAGTGGLNIQYF. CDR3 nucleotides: TGCGCCAGCAGCTTGGCGGGAACAGGGGGTTTAAACATTCAGTACTTC.

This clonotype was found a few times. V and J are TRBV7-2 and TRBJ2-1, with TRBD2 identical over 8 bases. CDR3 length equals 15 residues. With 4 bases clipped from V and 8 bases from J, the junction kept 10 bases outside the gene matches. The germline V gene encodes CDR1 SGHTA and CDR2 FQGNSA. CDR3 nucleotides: TGTGCCAGCAGCTCAGGACTAGCTTCGTGGGATGAGCAGTTCTTC. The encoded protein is CASSSGLASWDEQFF.

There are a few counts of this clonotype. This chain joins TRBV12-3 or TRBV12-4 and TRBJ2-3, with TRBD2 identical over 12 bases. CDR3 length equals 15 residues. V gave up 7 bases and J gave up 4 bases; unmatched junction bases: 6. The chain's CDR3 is CASTSRLAGADTQYF. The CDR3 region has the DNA TGTGCCAGCACCTCCCGACTAGCGGGGGCAGATACGCAGTATTTT.

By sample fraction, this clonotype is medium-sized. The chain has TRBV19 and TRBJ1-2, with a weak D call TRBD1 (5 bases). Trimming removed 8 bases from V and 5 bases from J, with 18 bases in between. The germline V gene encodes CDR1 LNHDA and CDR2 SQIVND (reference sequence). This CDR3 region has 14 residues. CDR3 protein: CASSTTGDTYGYTF. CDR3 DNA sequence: TGTGCCAGTTCTACGACGGGGGATACTTATGGCTACACCTTC.

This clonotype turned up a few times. The CDR3 region is CASSLESRYYSGNYGYTF. The CDR3 nucleotides are TGTGCCAGCAGCTTAGAAAGCAGGTACTATAGCGGGAACTATGGCTACACCTTC. The chain joins TRBV7-9 to TRBJ1-2, with D unresolved. This CDR3 is built from 18 residues. The V gene lost 1 base and the J gene lost 2 bases, with 20 bases spanning the gap. Germline lookup yields CDR1 SEHNR and CDR2 FQNEAQ (reference sequence).

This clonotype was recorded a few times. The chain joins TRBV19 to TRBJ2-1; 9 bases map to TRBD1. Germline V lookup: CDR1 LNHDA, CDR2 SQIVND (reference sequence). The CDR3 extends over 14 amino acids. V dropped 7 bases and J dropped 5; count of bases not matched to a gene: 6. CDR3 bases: TGTGCCAGTACCAGGACAGGGGATAACAATGAGCAGTTCTTC. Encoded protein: CASTRTGDNNEQFF.

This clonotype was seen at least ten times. The CDR3 spells CATSESGNTEAFF. As DNA, the CDR3 is TGTGCCACCAGTGAGTCAGGGAACACTGAAGCTTTCTTT. The chain combines TRBV24-1 with TRBJ1-1; D ambiguous. With 4 bases removed from V and 1 base from J, the gap between germline ends came to 6 bases. The germline V gene has CDR1 KGHDR and CDR2 SFDVKD. The CDR3 sequence is 13 residues long.